The rows below give T cell receptor beta chains drawn from one sample of a study of beta chain features in type 1 diabetes. Profiled with immunoSEQ multiplex PCR; TCRdb holds only in-frame clones, not every one. The sample shows roughly 610,000 clones, 15% of them seen only once. Source material: naive CD4+ T cells from blood. Every receptor here comes from a man aged 18 to 29 in good health. Each CDR3 is given with its conserved first and last residue. Each record gives: J gene, D gene, clone size, V gene, CDR3 DNA, CDR3 protein. D genes are given only for firm matches. The listing skips clone size in some rows; elsewhere it reads once, few, many or a size class.

j_call: TRBJ2-7; d_call: NA; clone_size: NA; v_call: TRBV6-1; cdr3_nt: TGTGCCAGCGGGACTGACTCCTACGAGCAGTACTTC; cdr3_aa: CASGTDSYEQYF
j_call: TRBJ2-7; d_call: NA; clone_size: NA; v_call: TRBV11-2; cdr3_nt: TGTGCCAGCAGCTTAGCGGCAGGGGGGGCATTTAAGCAGTACTTC; cdr3_aa: CASSLAAGGAFKQYF
j_call: TRBJ2-5; d_call: NA; clone_size: few; v_call: TRBV9; cdr3_nt: TGTGCCAGCAGCGGCAGTGGTGGCAGCCAAGAGACCCAGTACTTC; cdr3_aa: CASSGSGGSQETQYF
j_call: TRBJ1-2; d_call: NA; clone_size: NA; v_call: TRBV6-5; cdr3_nt: TGTGCCAGCAGCCCTACAGGGAACTATGGCTACACCTTC; cdr3_aa: CASSPTGNYGYTF
j_call: TRBJ2-7; d_call: NA; clone_size: few; v_call: TRBV11-1; cdr3_nt: TGTGCCAGCAGCTTAGCGGCTATAGGAGGGTTATCCTACGAGCAGTACTTC; cdr3_aa: CASSLAAIGGLSYEQYF
j_call: TRBJ2-5; d_call: NA; clone_size: few; v_call: TRBV9; cdr3_nt: TGTGCCAGCAGCGTTGGGACTCACCAAGAGACCCAGTACTTC; cdr3_aa: CASSVGTHQETQYF
j_call: TRBJ2-3; d_call: NA; clone_size: NA; v_call: TRBV18; cdr3_nt: TGTGCCAGCTTACGGGCCCGCACAGATACGCAGTATTTT; cdr3_aa: CASLRARTDTQYF
j_call: TRBJ2-7; d_call: TRBD2; clone_size: NA; v_call: TRBV7-2; cdr3_nt: TGTGCCAGCAGCCAGAGCGGGGTAAGCTCCTACGAGCAGTACTTC; cdr3_aa: CASSQSGVSSYEQYF
j_call: TRBJ1-4; d_call: NA; clone_size: NA; v_call: TRBV5-6; cdr3_nt: TGTGCCAGCAGCTTGTGGGGGCCTGATGAAAAACTGTTTTTT; cdr3_aa: CASSLWGPDEKLFF
j_call: TRBJ1-1; d_call: NA; clone_size: few; v_call: TRBV28; cdr3_nt: TGTGCCAGCAGTTTGGCCCCATCGGCTTTCTTT; cdr3_aa: CASSLAPSAFF
j_call: TRBJ1-3; d_call: NA; clone_size: NA; v_call: TRBV4-2; cdr3_nt: TGTGCCAGCAGCCAAGAGGGCAGGGGTTCTGGAAACACCATATATTTT; cdr3_aa: CASSQEGRGSGNTIYF
j_call: TRBJ1-4; d_call: TRBD1; clone_size: NA; v_call: TRBV6-1; cdr3_nt: TGTGCCAGTGAGACAGGGGGGAATGAAAAACTGTTTTTT; cdr3_aa: CASETGGNEKLFF
j_call: TRBJ2-1; d_call: TRBD2; clone_size: NA; v_call: TRBV28; cdr3_nt: TGTGCCAGCACCCAAACGTTGACTAGCGGATACAATGAGCAGTTCTTC; cdr3_aa: CASTQTLTSGYNEQFF
j_call: TRBJ1-2; d_call: TRBD1; clone_size: few; v_call: TRBV6-6; cdr3_nt: TGTGCCAGCAGGGGACAGGGCCCTAACTATGGCTACACCTTC; cdr3_aa: CASRGQGPNYGYTF